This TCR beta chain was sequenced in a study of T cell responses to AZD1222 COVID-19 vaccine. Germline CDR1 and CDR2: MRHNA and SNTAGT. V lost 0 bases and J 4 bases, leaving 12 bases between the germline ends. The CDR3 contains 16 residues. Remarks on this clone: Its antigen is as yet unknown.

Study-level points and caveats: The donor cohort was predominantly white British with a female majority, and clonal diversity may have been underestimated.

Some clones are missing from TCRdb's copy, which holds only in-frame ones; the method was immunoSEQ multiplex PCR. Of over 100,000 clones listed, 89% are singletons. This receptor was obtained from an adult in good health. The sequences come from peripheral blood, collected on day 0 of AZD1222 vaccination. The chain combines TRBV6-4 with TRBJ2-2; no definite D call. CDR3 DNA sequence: TGTGCCAGCAGTGACTCGGCTCACCCGGGCACCGGGGAGCTGTTTTTT. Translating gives CASSDSAHPGTGELFF.